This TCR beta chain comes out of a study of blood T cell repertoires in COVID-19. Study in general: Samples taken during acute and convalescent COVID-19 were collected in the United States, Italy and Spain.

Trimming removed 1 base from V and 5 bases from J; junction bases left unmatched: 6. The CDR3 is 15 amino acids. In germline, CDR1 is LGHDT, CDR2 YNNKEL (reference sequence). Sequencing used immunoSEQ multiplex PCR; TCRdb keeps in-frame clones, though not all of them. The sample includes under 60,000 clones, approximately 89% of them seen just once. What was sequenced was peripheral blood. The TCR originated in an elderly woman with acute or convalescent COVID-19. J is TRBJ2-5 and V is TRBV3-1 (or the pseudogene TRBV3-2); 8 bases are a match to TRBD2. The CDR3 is CASSQVVASGETQYF. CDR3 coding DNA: TGTGCCAGCAGCCAAGTCGTGGCTAGCGGGGAGACCCAGTACTTC.